The T cell receptor beta chain under discussion was sequenced for a study of T-cell reconstitution after alpha-beta-depleted transplantation in children. V was pared by 1 base and J by 2 bases, with 3 bases of the junction left unmatched. Per germline, CDR1 SQVTM and CDR2 ANQGSEA. This CDR3 comprises 15 residues. Unique molecular identifiers were incorporated into the prepared TCRbeta library. TCRdb re-called the PCR reads through MiXCR, storing one row per CDR3 protein. Of 250,000 to 350,000 distinct CDR3 sequences listed, over 8% are singletons. This specimen consisted of PBMCs from the stem cell graft donor, obtained from the stem cell graft. The receptor was isolated from a human donor who donated a stem cell graft to a child with SCID. The chain recombines TRBV29-1 with TRBJ1-4, with 8 bases aligning to TRBD1. The CDR3 DNA reads as TGCAGCGTTGAAGTGACAGGGGCGACTAATGAAAAACTGTTTTTT. Encoded protein: CSVEVTGATNEKLFF.